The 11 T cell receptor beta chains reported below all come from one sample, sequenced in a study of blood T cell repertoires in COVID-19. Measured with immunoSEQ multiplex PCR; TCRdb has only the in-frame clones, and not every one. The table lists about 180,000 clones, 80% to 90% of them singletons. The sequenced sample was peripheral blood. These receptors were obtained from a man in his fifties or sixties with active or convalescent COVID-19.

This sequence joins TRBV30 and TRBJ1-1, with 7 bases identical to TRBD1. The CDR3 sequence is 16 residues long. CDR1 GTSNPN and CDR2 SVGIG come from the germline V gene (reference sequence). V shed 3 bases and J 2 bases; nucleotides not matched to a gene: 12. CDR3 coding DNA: TGTGCCTGGAGGGCAGTCTGGACAGGTTCAAACACTGAAGCTTTCTTT. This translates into CAWRAVWTGSNTEAFF.

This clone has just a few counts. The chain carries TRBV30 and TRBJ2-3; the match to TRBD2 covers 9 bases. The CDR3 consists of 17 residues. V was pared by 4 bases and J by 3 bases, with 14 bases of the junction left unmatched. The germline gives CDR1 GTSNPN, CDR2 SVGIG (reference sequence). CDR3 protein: CAWNPGGGLAGTDTQYF. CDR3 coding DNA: TGTGCCTGGAACCCTGGCGGAGGCCTAGCGGGGACAGATACGCAGTATTTT.

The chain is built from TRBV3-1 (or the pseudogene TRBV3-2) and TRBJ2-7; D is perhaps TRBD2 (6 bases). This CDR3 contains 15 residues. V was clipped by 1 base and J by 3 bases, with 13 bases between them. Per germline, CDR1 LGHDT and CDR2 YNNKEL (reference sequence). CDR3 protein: CASSQGGTLLYEQYF. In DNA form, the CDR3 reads TGTGCCAGCAGCCAAGGCGGGACTCTTCTCTACGAGCAGTACTTC.

CDR3 in DNA: TGTGCCAGCAGCTTAGGGAGCGGGTCGTCAGATACGCAGTATTTT. It is translated as CASSLGSGSSDTQYF. The chain carries TRBV11-3 and TRBJ2-3; D is perhaps TRBD2 (6 bases). This CDR3 contains 15 residues. With 1 base removed from V and 4 bases from J, the gap between germline ends came to 12 bases. The germline gives CDR1 SGHNT, CDR2 YENEEA.

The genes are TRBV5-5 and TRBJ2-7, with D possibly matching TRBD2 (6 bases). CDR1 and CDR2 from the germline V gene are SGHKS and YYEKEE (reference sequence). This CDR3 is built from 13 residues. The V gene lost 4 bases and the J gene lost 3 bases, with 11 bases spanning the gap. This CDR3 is CASSEDYGYEQYF. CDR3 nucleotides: TGTGCCAGCAGCGAGGACTACGGCTACGAGCAGTACTTC. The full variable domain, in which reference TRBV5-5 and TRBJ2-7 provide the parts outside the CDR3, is DAGVTQSPTHLIKTRGQQVTLRCSPISGHKSVSWYQQVLGQGPQFIFQYYEKEERGRGNFPDRFSARQFPNYSSELNVNALLLGDSALYLCASSEDYGYEQYFGPGTRLTVT.

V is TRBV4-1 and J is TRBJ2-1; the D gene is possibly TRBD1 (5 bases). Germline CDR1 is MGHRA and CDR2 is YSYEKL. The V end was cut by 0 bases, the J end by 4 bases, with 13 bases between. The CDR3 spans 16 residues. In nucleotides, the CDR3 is TGCGCCAGCAGCCAAGAGGGGCGGAAATCATACAATGAGCAGTTCTTC. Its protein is CASSQEGRKSYNEQFF.

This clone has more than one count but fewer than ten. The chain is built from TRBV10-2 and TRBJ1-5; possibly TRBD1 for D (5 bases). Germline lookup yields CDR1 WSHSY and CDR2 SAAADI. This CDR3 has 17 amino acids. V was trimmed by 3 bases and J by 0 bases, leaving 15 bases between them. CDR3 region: CASSDLAGRGSNQPQHF. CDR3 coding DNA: TGCGCCAGCAGTGATCTTGCGGGGAGGGGTAGCAATCAGCCCCAGCATTTT.

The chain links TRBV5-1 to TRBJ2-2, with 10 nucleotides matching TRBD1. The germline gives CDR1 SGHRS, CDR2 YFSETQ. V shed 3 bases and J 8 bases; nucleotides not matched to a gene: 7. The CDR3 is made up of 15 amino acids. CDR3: CASSSGQGGPGELFF. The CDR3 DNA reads TGCGCCAGCAGCTCCGGACAGGGGGGACCGGGGGAGCTGTTTTTT.

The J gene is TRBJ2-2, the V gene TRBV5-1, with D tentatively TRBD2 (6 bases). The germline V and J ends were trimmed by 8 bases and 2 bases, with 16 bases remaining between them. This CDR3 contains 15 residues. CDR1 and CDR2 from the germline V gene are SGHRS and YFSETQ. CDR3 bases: TGCGCCAGTTCAACCGGGACTGCAAACACCGGGGAGCTGTTTTTT. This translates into CASSTGTANTGELFF.

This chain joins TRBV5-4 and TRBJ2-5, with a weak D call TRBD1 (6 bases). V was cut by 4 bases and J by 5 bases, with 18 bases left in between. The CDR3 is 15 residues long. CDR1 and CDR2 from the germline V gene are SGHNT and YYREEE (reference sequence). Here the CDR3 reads CASSLPGHSQETQYF. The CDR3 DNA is TGTGCCAGCAGCCTCCCGGGACACTCGCAGGAGACCCAGTACTTC.

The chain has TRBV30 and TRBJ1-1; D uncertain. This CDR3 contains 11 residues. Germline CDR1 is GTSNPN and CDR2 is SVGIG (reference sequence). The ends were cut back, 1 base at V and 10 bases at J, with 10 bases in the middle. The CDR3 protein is CAWSDLSRAFF. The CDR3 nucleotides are TGTGCCTGGAGTGACCTCTCCAGAGCTTTCTTT. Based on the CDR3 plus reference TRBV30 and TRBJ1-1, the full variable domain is SQTIHQWPATLVQPVGSPLSLECTVEGTSNPNLYWYRQAAGRGLQLLFYSVGIGQISSEVPQNLSASRPQDRQFILSSKKLLLSDSGFYLCAWSDLSRAFFGQGTRLTVV.